Listed here are 15 T cell receptor beta chains from one sample, sequenced in a study of T cell changes during pregnancy in multiple sclerosis. Assay used: immunoSEQ multiplex PCR; TCRdb lists only in-frame clones, some missing. The sample contains some 30,000 clones, around 90% of which appear only once. The specimen was CD8+ T cells from peripheral blood mononuclear cells, collected before pregnancy. The receptors here all came from a female donor with multiple sclerosis, enrolled in a pregnancy study.

The CDR3 loop reads CASSSPKEAAGLHNEKLFF. In DNA form, the CDR3 reads TGTGCCAGCAGCTCCCCCAAGGAGGCAGCCGGACTTCATAATGAAAAACTGTTTTTT. The chain couples TRBV28 to TRBJ1-4, with unresolved D. Per germline, CDR1 MDHEN and CDR2 SYDVKM. V gave up 6 bases and J gave up 4 bases, with 27 bases separating them. There are 19 residues in the CDR3.

The rearrangement joins TRBV5-6 to TRBJ2-7, with a possible D match to TRBD1 (6 bases). Per germline, CDR1 SGHDT and CDR2 YYEEEE. This CDR3 has 15 amino acids. V shed 5 bases and J shed 7 bases, with 22 bases lying between them. The CDR3 DNA is TGTGCCAGCAGTTTTCCGGGACACAGGAATGAGGAGCAGTACTTC. Translating gives CASSFPGHRNEEQYF.

This chain joins TRBV18 and TRBJ1-1, with 7 positions matching TRBD1. Germline V lookup: CDR1 KGHSH, CDR2 LQKENI. The CDR3 length is 14 residues. The J segment lost 1 base and the V segment lost 2 bases, leaving 1 base of the junction unmatched. The CDR3 is CASSPAGGNTEAFF. As DNA, the CDR3 is TGTGCCAGCTCACCAGCAGGGGGGAACACTGAAGCTTTCTTT.

The J gene is TRBJ2-2, the V gene TRBV11-3; the D gene is possibly TRBD1 (6 bases). The germline CDR1 and CDR2 sequences are SGHNT and YENEEA. Trimming took off 1 base at V and 5 bases at J, with 11 bases between the two ends. The CDR3 runs to 15 residues. The CDR3 nucleotides read TGTGCCAGCAGCTTAGGGGGGCGCGGGACCGGGGAGCTGTTTTTT. Its translation: CASSLGGRGTGELFF. The entire variable domain, with the rest obtained from reference TRBV11-3 and TRBJ2-2, is as follows: EAGVVQSPRYKIIEKKQPVAFWCNPISGHNTLYWYLQNLGQGPELLIRYENEEAVDDSQLPKDRFSAERLKGVDSTLKIQPAELGDSAVYLCASSLGGRGTGELFFGEGSRLTVL.

The CDR3 DNA reads as TGCGCCAGCAGCACTCGTCCCCACACTGAAGCTTTCTTT. Translated: CASSTRPHTEAFF. The chain couples TRBV4-1 to TRBJ1-1; D unclear. V lost 5 bases and J lost 3, with 10 bases in between. The V gene's germline CDR1 is MGHRA and CDR2 YSYEKL. This CDR3 has 13 residues.

V is TRBV7-8 and J is TRBJ2-1; maybe TRBD2 (7 bases). Germline-derived CDR1 and CDR2 are SGHVS and FQNEAQ. The V end lost 3 bases, the J end lost 6 bases, and 12 bases lay between the germline ends. This CDR3 comprises 14 residues. Written as DNA, the CDR3 is TGTGCCAGCAGCTTTGGGGGGGGCATCAATGAGCAGTTCTTC. It encodes CASSFGGGINEQFF.

This clone appeared once. The gene calls are TRBV27 and TRBJ2-7, with a possible D match to TRBD2 (6 bases). V lost 3 bases and J 0 bases, leaving 9 bases between the germline ends. Per germline, CDR1 MNHEY and CDR2 SMNVEV (reference sequence). The CDR3 covers 14 residues. The CDR3 DNA reads as TGTGCCAGCAGTTTGGTCGGGGGCTCCTACGAGCAGTACTTC. It yields the protein CASSLVGGSYEQYF.

This chain connects TRBV2 to TRBJ2-3, with a tentative D call TRBD1 (5 bases). V gave up 2 bases and J gave up 1 base, with 13 bases separating them. CDR3 length equals 16 residues. Looked up from germline, CDR1 is SNHLY and CDR2 is FYNNEI. CDR3 amino acids: CASSEYRPSGTDTQYF. The CDR3 nucleotides read TGTGCCAGCAGTGAATACAGGCCCTCCGGCACAGATACGCAGTATTTT. Filled out from reference TRBV2 and TRBJ2-3, the complete variable domain reads EPEVTQTPSHQVTQMGQEVILRCVPISNHLYFYWYRQILGQKVEFLVSFYNNEISEKSEIFDDQFSVERPDGSNFTLKIRSTKLEDSAMYFCASSEYRPSGTDTQYFGPGTRLTVL.

This chain uses TRBV15 with TRBJ1-5, with 7 bases matching TRBD1. V dropped 0 bases and J dropped 3; count of bases not matched to a gene: 2. CDR3 length: 15 residues. The germline CDR1 and CDR2 sequences are LNHNV and YYDKDF (reference sequence). The CDR3 here is CATSREGQNNQPQHF. CDR3 DNA: TGTGCCACCAGCAGAGAGGGACAGAACAATCAGCCCCAGCATTTT.

The chain is built from TRBV9 and TRBJ1-1, with D possibly TRBD1 on 5 matching bases. This CDR3 has 12 residues. V lost 0 bases and J 11 bases, leaving 11 bases between the germline ends. Germline V CDR1 and CDR2: SGDLS, YYNGEE. The CDR3 DNA sequence: TGTGCCAGCAGCGTAGGGGGGGGTCCGGCTTTCTTT. Translating gives CASSVGGGPAFF.

The chain links TRBV5-1 to TRBJ1-5; D may be TRBD1 (6 bases). The ends were cut back, 4 bases at V and 2 bases at J, with 16 bases in the middle. The CDR3 extends over 16 amino acids. Germline V lookup: CDR1 SGHRS, CDR2 YFSETQ. In DNA form, the CDR3 reads TGCGCCAGCAGCCGGGGGGCAGGGGAGGGCAATCAGCCCCAGCATTTT. Its translation is CASSRGAGEGNQPQHF.

The V and J genes are TRBV28 and TRBJ1-6; D may be TRBD1 (6 bases). The V gene lost 6 bases and the J gene lost 7 bases, with 19 bases spanning the gap. Germline V CDR1 and CDR2: MDHEN, SYDVKM. CDR3 size: 16 residues. CDR3 DNA sequence: TGTGCCAGCAGCCGACTGGCAGGGGCGAAGAATTCACCCCTCCACTTT. The encoded protein is CASSRLAGAKNSPLHF.

V gene TRBV9 combines with J gene TRBJ2-3, with 8 bases identical to TRBD2. The CDR3 runs to 14 residues. V was pared by 2 bases and J by 5 bases, with 4 bases of the junction left unmatched. Germline V CDR1 and CDR2: SGDLS, YYNGEE. CDR3 in amino acids: CASSVSGKVDTQYF. CDR3 DNA: TGTGCCAGCAGCGTTAGCGGGAAGGTAGATACGCAGTATTTT.

The chain carries TRBV5-6 and TRBJ2-7; D remains unclear. Germline lookup yields CDR1 SGHDT and CDR2 YYEEEE. CDR3 size: 14 residues. V shed 0 bases and J shed 2 bases, with 9 bases lying between them. CDR3 coding DNA: TGTGCCAGCAGCTTGGACCTTACTACCTACGAGCAGTACTTC. Protein product: CASSLDLTTYEQYF.

The gene calls are TRBV14 and TRBJ2-1; 9 bases agree with TRBD1. The germline V gene encodes CDR1 SGHDN and CDR2 FVKESK. This CDR3 is built from 16 residues. J lost 6 bases, V lost 4 bases, and 10 bases had no gene match. CDR3 sequence: CASSRSGQGSTNEQFF. Here the CDR3 DNA reads TGTGCCAGCAGCCGATCCGGACAGGGGTCCACCAATGAGCAGTTCTTC.